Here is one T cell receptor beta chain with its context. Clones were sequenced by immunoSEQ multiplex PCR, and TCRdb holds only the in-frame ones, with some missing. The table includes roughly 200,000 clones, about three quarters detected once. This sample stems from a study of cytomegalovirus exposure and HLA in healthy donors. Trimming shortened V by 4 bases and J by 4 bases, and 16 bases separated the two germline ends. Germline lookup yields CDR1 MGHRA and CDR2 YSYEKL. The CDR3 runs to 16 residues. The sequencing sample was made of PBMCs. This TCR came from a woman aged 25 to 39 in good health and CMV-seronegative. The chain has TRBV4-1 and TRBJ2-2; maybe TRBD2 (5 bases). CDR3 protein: CASSRAPGRSTGELFF. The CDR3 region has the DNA TGCGCCAGCAGCCGAGCGCCGGGAAGATCCACCGGGGAGCTGTTTTTT.